Listed below are T cell receptor beta chains from one sample, sequenced in a study of T cells after yellow fever vaccination. Using its own MiXCR run on the 5' RACE reads, TCRdb lists one record per CDR3 protein. The sample carries hundreds of thousands of distinct CDR3 sequences, 11% recorded once. Sequenced material: PBMCs, taken on the day of the first yellow fever vaccination. These receptors all stem from a man between 18 and 35 years old who received the YFV17D yellow fever vaccine. CDR3s include the opening cysteine and the closing phenylalanine or tryptophan. The order of the fields is D gene, J gene, V gene, clone size, CDR3 protein, CDR3 DNA. D genes are given only for firm matches. Size tells how often a clone was seen (once, few, many) or the class of an expanded clone, and some rows leave it out.

d_call: .; j_call: TRBJ2-1; v_call: TRBV5-1; clone_size: many; cdr3_aa: CASSKEGLSGGSHNEQFF; cdr3_nt: TGCGCCAGCAGTAAAGAGGGCCTCAGTGGTGGATCCCACAATGAGCAGTTCTTC
d_call: TRBD1; j_call: TRBJ2-4; v_call: TRBV4-1; clone_size: few; cdr3_aa: CASSQTMTGGENIQYF; cdr3_nt: TGCGCCAGCAGCCAAACAATGACAGGGGGAGAAAACATTCAGTACTTC
d_call: .; j_call: TRBJ1-2; v_call: TRBV12-3/TRBV12-4; clone_size: .; cdr3_aa: CASSLLGFYGYTF; cdr3_nt: TGTGCCAGCAGTCTCTTGGGGTTCTATGGCTACACCTTC
d_call: .; j_call: TRBJ1-2; v_call: TRBV12-3/TRBV12-4; clone_size: few; cdr3_aa: CASSADSVYGYTF; cdr3_nt: TGTGCCAGCAGTGCGGACAGCGTTTATGGCTACACCTTC
d_call: TRBD1; j_call: TRBJ1-4; v_call: TRBV4-1; clone_size: few; cdr3_aa: CASSQGRQGGEKLFF; cdr3_nt: TGCGCCAGCAGCCAAGGTCGGCAGGGGGGTGAAAAACTGTTTTTT
d_call: TRBD1; j_call: TRBJ1-2; v_call: TRBV20-1; clone_size: few; cdr3_aa: CSARDQGGAVYGYTF; cdr3_nt: TGCAGTGCTAGAGATCAGGGGGGCGCAGTCTATGGCTACACCTTC
d_call: .; j_call: TRBJ2-4; v_call: TRBV4-3; clone_size: once; cdr3_aa: CASSQESTWGAKNIQYF; cdr3_nt: TGCGCCAGCAGCCAAGAGTCGACCTGGGGAGCCAAAAACATTCAGTACTTC
d_call: .; j_call: TRBJ1-2; v_call: TRBV7-6; clone_size: many; cdr3_aa: CASSLRGDGYTF; cdr3_nt: TGTGCCAGCAGCTTAAGGGGGGATGGCTACACCTTC
d_call: .; j_call: TRBJ2-5; v_call: TRBV21-1; clone_size: few; cdr3_aa: CASSGQGAIMETQYF; cdr3_nt: TGTGCCAGCAGCGGACAGGGGGCTATTATGGAGACCCAGTACTTC
d_call: .; j_call: TRBJ1-4; v_call: TRBV20-1; clone_size: .; cdr3_aa: CSARQHNEKLFF; cdr3_nt: TGCAGTGCTAGACAGCATAATGAAAAACTGTTTTTT
d_call: TRBD1; j_call: TRBJ1-2; v_call: TRBV5-6; clone_size: .; cdr3_aa: CASSMGQLYGYTF; cdr3_nt: TGTGCCAGCAGCATGGGACAGCTTTATGGCTACACCTTC
d_call: .; j_call: TRBJ1-3; v_call: TRBV7-9; clone_size: .; cdr3_aa: CASSLTVGSGNTIYF; cdr3_nt: TGTGCCAGCAGCTTAACGGTGGGCTCTGGAAACACCATATATTTT
d_call: .; j_call: TRBJ2-2; v_call: TRBV7-6; clone_size: .; cdr3_aa: CASSLGFGEDTGELFF; cdr3_nt: TGTGCCAGCAGCTTAGGGTTCGGAGAAGACACCGGGGAGCTGTTTTTT
d_call: TRBD2; j_call: TRBJ2-1; v_call: TRBV4-3; clone_size: .; cdr3_aa: CASSQEPLSGGAFNEQFF; cdr3_nt: TGCGCCAGCAGCCAAGAACCCCTCAGCGGGGGGGCCTTCAATGAGCAGTTCTTC
d_call: TRBD1; j_call: TRBJ1-1; v_call: TRBV29-1; clone_size: few; cdr3_aa: CSVEGTGYTEAFF; cdr3_nt: TGCAGCGTTGAGGGGACAGGGTACACTGAAGCTTTCTTT